The entry below gives a single T cell receptor (beta chain) sequence along with its context. The specificity of this receptor is unknown. One end of the junction is discordant with germline, which a read error may explain. The CDR1 and CDR2 encoded by the germline V gene are SNHLY and FYNNEI. Measured from the cysteine to the phenylalanine, the CDR3 is 14 residues long. The retained sequence is limited to the CDR3, 42 bases, with the frame set at the first base. The source of the sample is a study of cytomegalovirus exposure and HLA in healthy donors (dated by TCRdb to about 2017). For context, the study as a whole: In an earlier analysis of 450 to 750 of the donors, around 290 Gb of sequence data and 117 million unique TCR beta sequences from 180 million or so T cells were reported. To study patterns of TCR occurrence, a later analysis re-analyzed previously published TCR beta repertoires from 666 donors and added high-resolution HLA genotyping. The number of typed donors differed by locus: about 620-640 for A, B, C, DRB1 and DQB1; 500 to 550 for DQA1; 606 for DPA1; and some 470 for DPB1. An early release that covered approximately 600 HLA-typed donors contained about 300 gigabases of sequencing data and tens of millions of unique TCR sequences. Four or five DR-DQ haplotypes were handled as single units for association and clustering, since linkage in the cohort was strong. An earlier analysis of 500 to 650 of the donors applied high-throughput TCR beta sequencing to assess whether each TCR beta V gene segment acted as functional or pseudogenic. The genetic ancestry cluster associated with self-reported Caucasian donors included about 84% of the roughly 360 genotyped donors. The study was designed to test whether signatures of past pathogen exposure could be identified by cataloging public T cell receptors. In addition to the first cohort of around 670 subjects, a separate validation cohort of around 110 different subjects was used. The later analysis used no new phenotypic data to find candidate immune exposures, relying instead on TCR beta sequences and their occurrence across donors. All discovery cohort repertoires had been generated using a single sequencing platform. HLA typing included class I and class II loci at four-digit resolution. The study profiled the T cell repertoires of some 610 subjects by immunosequencing and related them to cytomegalovirus serostatus. The study combined high-throughput TCR immunosequencing, statistical association of individual TCRs with disease status, and machine learning to predict cytomegalovirus infection status. Among some 400 genotyped donors of the cohort, an average of approximately 240,000 unique TCR beta nucleotide sequences was sequenced per donor, of which roughly 18% were non-productive. Donor age, sex, ethnicity and CMV serostatus were collected together with the repertoire data. Genome-wide SNP genotypes for about 65% of the roughly 670 donors were used in a later genetic analysis, which treated that subset as a discovery cohort.

Library method: the immunoSEQ multiplex PCR assay. For the multiplex PCR, a mixture combining 60 forward primers for TCR Vbeta segments and 13 reverse primers for TCR Jbeta segments was used. Amplification of the CDR3 region of rearranged TCR beta genes was performed with a multiplex PCR assay on genomic DNA. Amplified TCR beta libraries were sequenced as 87-base-pair reads on the Illumina HiSeq System. On the study's bioinformatics: A later analysis tallied 75 million to 85 million unique TCR beta chains across the 666 repertoires, and some 12 million of those chains were shared by two or more donors. Raw reads were error-corrected and collapsed into unique sequences with a nearest-neighbor algorithm that merged closely related sequences to remove PCR and sequencing errors. CDR3 sequences were aligned to IMGT reference sequences to assign V, D and J gene segments. For a sequence to be retained, at least a six-nucleotide match to both a V gene segment and a J gene segment was required. Rearrangements were called productive when the CDR3 lacked stop codons and stayed in frame with V and J; all others were non-productive. Following IMGT convention, CDR3 was defined as the stretch from the second conserved V-encoded cysteine up to the conserved J-encoded phenylalanine. The earlier analysis of roughly 590 of the donors excluded sequences that lacked an unambiguous match to a single V gene segment. An earlier analysis of 587 of the donors called V segments functional above 56.7% productive rearrangements and segregating when the between-donor standard deviation exceeded 5%. A statistical classification framework was built to diagnose cytomegalovirus status from the catalog of TCR beta chain sequences. In a later analysis, TCR nucleotide sequences were compared against IMGT/GENE-DB human TR gene sequences so that V and J genes could be assigned. The TCRdist pipeline was used in a later analysis to assign CDR3 sequences and most-parsimonious VDJ recombination scenarios. A later analysis defined each TCR beta chain by its CDR3 amino acid sequence plus V-gene family, and excluded reads lacking a unique V-gene family. A later analysis removed 592 highly shared, low-generation-probability nucleotide sequences to deal with suspected cross-contamination and a sequencing artifact. A later analysis calculated a clonal expansion index for each public chain from normalized within-repertoire ranks of inferred template counts. In a later analysis, generation probabilities were computed with a VDJ recombination model fitted to out-of-frame rearrangements, and the resulting probabilities were checked against IGoR. A later analysis scored TCR-TCR, TCR-HLA and TCR-CMV co-occurrence with hypergeometric tests, applying a repertoire-size bias correction to TCR pairs. In a later analysis, false discovery rates were estimated by permuting HLA or CMV assignments 20 times. In a later analysis, co-occurring TCRs were grouped using DBSCAN, with TCRdist sequence similarity added in when clustering inside HLA-allele-positive subsets. Repertoires with fewer than 30,000 or more than 120,000 public chains were left out of co-occurrence clustering, as were five repertoires with anomalous nucleotide sharing. This immuneACCESS table, as held by TCRdb, lists in-frame sequences with V and J called but not all clones. Of the missing ones, under half trace to an unresolved V gene in checked studies; the others have no known cause. For V, J and clone size, that table is used; D and trimming come from the DNA. This sample lists about 140,000 clones; around 82% were detected once. The top ten clones comprise 2.5% to 3% of the sample.

In total, approximately 690 healthy bone marrow donors made up the cohort. At the time of sampling, all cohort members were nominally healthy, though unrecorded immune exposures were likely present. The donor tested CMV seronegative, placing the donor among the roughly 340 seronegative members of the cohort. A peripheral blood sample was collected from each donor, and TCR beta sequencing was performed on peripheral blood mononuclear cells. Genomic DNA was extracted from the blood cell samples with the Qiagen DNeasy Blood Extraction Kit. The full study reports these points: When HLA alleles, especially DR and DQ, strongly co-occurred, attributing TCR associations to individual alleles was difficult. Because counts were too low, 15 to 20 rarely observed V segments, including chromosome 9 orphons, were excluded from the earlier analysis of several hundred of the donors. In a later analysis, several top co-occurrence clusters were reported to appear linked to parvovirus B19, influenza, CMV and Epstein-Barr virus. Sequencing depth was assumed to be roughly uniform across donors in the presence/absence analyses, though that assumption may not hold. According to the authors, the approach could potentially be generalized to other disease states and immunological phenotypes. In an earlier analysis of some 500 of the donors, most TCR beta V segments appeared in productive rearrangements about 90% or about 30% of the time, broadly matching IMGT annotations. A later analysis found that HLA-associated TCR beta chains were more clonally expanded and had lower generation probabilities than equally common non-associated chains. A later genetic analysis associated a missense DCLRE1C variant with V-gene and J-gene trimming of TCR beta chains, and an independent cohort replicated the association. Immune exposure information for the cohort was limited to CMV serostatus. A group of highly shared sequence variants was considered likely to be a technical artifact of the sequencing pipeline. Linkage disequilibrium might explain the correlated functional status among segregating V segments, but an unknown experimental factor could not be excluded. A later genetic analysis reported fewer N-insertions in productive TCRs among donors in an Asian-associated ancestry cluster than the roughly 620-donor mean. The 87-base-pair reads could not distinguish some IMGT-functional V segments, including TRBV6-2 and TRBV6-3, so those segments were excluded. Because some donors lacked HLA typing at each locus, the association tests relied only on the typed subset. A further reported finding was that TCR beta sequences accurately predicted the HLA-A and HLA-B alleles for most subjects in the first cohort. A later analysis found that TCR association rates varied across HLA loci, with DRB1 alleles showing the most associated TCRs and HLA-C alleles the fewest. Only TCR beta chains were sequenced in this cohort, and the absence of alpha or paired-chain data limited detectable features. A total of about 150 TCR beta chains were listed by the study as associated with cytomegalovirus. In a later analysis, most CMV-associated TCR beta chains were found to appear HLA-restricted, with HLA associations seemingly driven largely by CMV exposure. A later analysis associated 15,000 to 20,000 TCR beta sequences with specific HLA alleles at a false discovery rate of 0.05. A few of the identified cytomegalovirus-associated TCR beta chains were confirmed in vitro to be specific for cytomegalovirus antigens. While some public TCRs were present in many individuals, most TCR sequences turned up only very rarely across donors. In both the original and validation cohorts, the classifier was reported to diagnose cytomegalovirus status with high specificity and sensitivity.

The sample comprised PBMCs. The chain employs TRBV2 and TRBJ1-2; the D segment cannot be called with confidence. The sequence came from a female donor in good health and CMV-seronegative. Here is the DNA: TGTGCCAGCAGTGACTTCGGGGTGGGGTATGGCTACCCCTTC. This gives the protein CASSDFGVGYGYPF.